This entry lists 18 T cell receptor beta chains sequenced from one sample in a study of T cell clusters in autoimmune cytopenias. TRB rearrangements were amplified by touch-down multiplex PCR with mixed TRB-A/B primers. No DNA is given; TCRdb re-called the multiplex PCR reads and lists each CDR3 protein once. The table lists 3,000 to 4,000 distinct CDR3 sequences. Each sample's input was 200 to 250 ng genomic DNA, 38,000 or so genome equivalents. The specimen was peripheral blood. These receptors originate from a human donor with an autoimmune cytopenia, with autoimmune hepatitis or in good health (not recorded which).

Judged by frequency, this clonotype is medium-sized (0.01 to 0.1%). V is TRBV5-5 and J is TRBJ1-5; TCRdb reports TRBD1, a call that lacks DNA to check it against. Germline assignment: CDR1 SGHKS and CDR2 YYEKEE (reference sequence). The CDR3 loop spans 13 amino acids. CDR3 residues: CASSRTGDQPQHF. Together with reference TRBV5-5 and TRBJ1-5, the CDR3 gives the full variable domain: DAGVTQSPTHLIKTRGQQVTLRCSPISGHKSVSWYQQVLGQGPQFIFQYYEKEERGRGNFPDRFSARQFPNYSSELNVNALLLGDSALYLCASSRTGDQPQHFGDGTRLSIL.

The chain links TRBV20-1 to TRBJ2-1; the D gene TCRdb calls, TRBD2, cannot be checked with no DNA. Germline CDR1 is DFQATT and CDR2 is SNEGSKA (reference sequence). This CDR3 contains 15 residues. The CDR3 region is CSAPHSGKSYNEQFF.

V and J are TRBV28 and TRBJ2-7; TCRdb names TRBD1, which stays unverified in the absence of DNA. CDR3 length equals 14 residues. CDR1 is MDHEN, CDR2 SYDVKM, per germline. CDR3 sequence reads: CASSGTEFGYEQYF.

By frequency, this clonotype registers medium-sized. The rearrangement joins TRBV19 to TRBJ1-2; the D call of TRBD1 rests on TCRdb alone, since no DNA is present to check it. The germline V gene encodes CDR1 LNHDA and CDR2 SQIVND (reference sequence). The CDR3 has 13 amino acids. The CDR3 reads CASSIQGDYGYTF.

Frequency places this clonotype as medium-sized. This rearrangement joins TRBV15 to TRBJ1-5; TCRdb returns TRBD1, unconfirmable since there is no DNA. Germline V gene data show CDR1 as LNHNV and CDR2 as YYDKDF (reference sequence). The CDR3 runs 16 residues. CDR3 loop: CATSTPSPGGNQPQHF.

The rearrangement links TRBV12-3 or TRBV12-4 to TRBJ2-1; TCRdb indicates TRBD1, and absent DNA this call remains unverified. The CDR3 runs to 15 residues. CDR3: CASSLGQGASIEQFF.

The rearrangement joins TRBV6-1 to TRBJ2-7; TCRdb selects TRBD2, and the lack of DNA leaves this call unchecked. Germline V gene data show CDR1 as MNHNS and CDR2 as SASEGT. The CDR3 consists of 14 residues. This CDR3 reads CASSEPNLRYKQYF.

V is TRBV19 and J is TRBJ2-1; TCRdb picks TRBD2, but there is no DNA to check that call. Germline CDR1 LNHDA, CDR2 SQIVND (reference sequence). The CDR3 is made up of 15 amino acids. The CDR3: CASSIGLLAGDEQFF.

J is TRBJ2-6 and V is TRBV27. Germline V gives CDR1 MNHEY, CDR2 SMNVEV (reference sequence). The CDR3 consists of 16 residues. CDR3 protein: CASSLSVISGANVLTF. Together with reference TRBV27 and TRBJ2-6, the CDR3 gives the full variable domain: EAQVTQNPRYLITVTGKKLTVTCSQNMNHEYMSWYRQDPGLGLRQIYYSMNVEVTDKGDVPEGYKVSRKEKRNFPLILESPSPNQTSLYFCASSLSVISGANVLTFGAGSRLTVL.

This clonotype is deemed medium-sized by its frequency. J is TRBJ2-3 and V is TRBV27; TCRdb's D call of TRBD1 is untestable without DNA. The CDR3 covers 12 residues. From germline, CDR1 is MNHEY and CDR2 SMNVEV (reference sequence). The CDR3 here is CASSLQGGTQYF.

This chain joins TRBV6-1 and TRBJ2-5; TCRdb's assignment of TRBD1 cannot be checked, as there is no DNA. The CDR3 runs 14 residues. The germline gives CDR1 MNHNS, CDR2 SASEGT. Here the CDR3 reads CASSEALRAETQYF.

The chain recombines TRBV5-1 with TRBJ2-2; TCRdb proposes TRBD1, but this gene call is untestable without DNA. This CDR3 is built from 14 residues. CDR1 and CDR2 (germline): SGHRS, YFSETQ. CDR3 in amino acids: CASSFTGTTGELFF.

This clonotype is medium-sized by frequency. This rearrangement joins TRBV7-6 to TRBJ2-3; the TCRdb call, TRBD2, lacks DNA for checking. CDR3 length: 14 residues. CDR1 and CDR2 (germline): SGHVS, FNYEAQ. The chain's CDR3 is CASSPRGLADTQYF. The whole variable domain, filled in from reference TRBV7-6 and TRBJ2-3, reads GAGVSQSPRYKVTKRGQDVALRCDPISGHVSLYWYRQALGQGPEFLTYFNYEAQQDKSGLPNDRFSAERPEGSISTLTIQRTEQRDSAMYRCASSPRGLADTQYFGPGTRLTVL.

Measured by frequency, this clonotype is medium-sized. V and J are TRBV19 and TRBJ1-6. The CDR3 runs 15 residues. The germline V gene encodes CDR1 LNHDA and CDR2 SQIVND (reference sequence). The chain's CDR3 is CASSISGDYNSPLHF.

This clonotype is called medium-sized based on its frequency. The rearrangement uses TRBV19 and TRBJ1-6; the TCRdb call, TRBD1, lacks DNA for checking. CDR3 size: 13 residues. Germline values: CDR1 LNHDA, CDR2 SQIVND (reference sequence). CDR3 amino acids: CASSGTANSPLHF.

The rearrangement joins TRBV6-5 to TRBJ2-1; TCRdb gives TRBD1 as the D gene, but with no DNA this cannot be confirmed. CDR3 length equals 15 residues. Germline V gene data show CDR1 as MNHEY and CDR2 as SVGAGI. The CDR3 here is CASSRGVGQDNEQFF.

Its frequency marks this clonotype as medium-sized. The V call is TRBV19, the J call TRBJ1-1; checking the TCRdb D call of TRBD1 is not possible without DNA. The length of the CDR3 is 14 residues. The germline gives CDR1 LNHDA, CDR2 SQIVND (reference sequence). The CDR3 reads CASSERGDRTEAFF.

This clonotype registers medium-sized (0.01 to 0.1%) by frequency. The chain employs TRBV11-2 and TRBJ2-7. The CDR3 consists of 13 residues. Germline-derived CDR1 and CDR2 are SGHAT and FQNNGV. This CDR3 reads CASSWGTTYEQYF. The full variable domain, in which reference TRBV11-2 and TRBJ2-7 provide the parts outside the CDR3, is EAGVAQSPRYKIIEKRQSVAFWCNPISGHATLYWYQQILGQGPKLLIQFQNNGVVDDSQLPKDRFSAERLKGVDSTLKIQPAKLEDSAVYLCASSWGTTYEQYFGPGTRLTVT.